This TCR beta chain originates from a study of blood T cell repertoires in COVID-19. Turning to the study itself: Sources were T cells, B-cell-depleted T cells, or PBMCs; the material itself was cDNA or gDNA.

Losses at the gene ends were 0 bases for V and 3 bases for J; bases not matched to a gene: 1. This CDR3 has 16 residues. Germline V lookup: CDR1 SGDLS, CDR2 YYNGEE. Only in-frame clones appear in the TCRdb table, and some are missing; sequencing was by immunoSEQ multiplex PCR. Of 140,000 or so clones listed, under 85% are singletons. The sample was PBMCs or T cells enriched from blood (not recorded which). The rearrangement joins TRBV9 to TRBJ1-6, with TRBD1 matching over 9 bases. The TCR originated in a woman between 18 and 30 years old who had been exposed to COVID-19. As DNA, the CDR3 is TGTGCCAGCAGCGTAGAGGGACAGGGCTATAATTCACCCCTCCACTTT. It is translated as CASSVEGQGYNSPLHF.